This is a list of T cell receptor beta chains from one sample in a study of T cell repertoires in cytomegalovirus infection. TCRdb reanalysed the reads using MiXCR and keeps one entry per CDR3 protein. The sample lists about 200,000 distinct CDR3 sequences; 8.5% to 10% were seen once. The specimen sequenced was PBMCs. Receptors were obtained from a human donor in good health (CMV status not recorded). Some clones in this sample may be carry-over from other donors' samples. The CDR3 runs from the conserved cysteine through the conserved F or W. A D gene is named only where the DNA matches it firmly. A clone size is listed for some rows: how often the clone was seen (once, few, many), or a class if it is expanded.

j_call clone_size v_call d_call cdr3_nt cdr3_aa
TRBJ1-5 few TRBV6-6 - TGTGCCAGCAGTTACTCGGCTGGGGACTATCAGCCCCAGCATTTT CASSYSAGDYQPQHF
TRBJ1-2 many TRBV7-2 TRBD1 TGTGCCAGCAGCTACCAGGGGGGGGGGAGCGGCTACACCTTC CASSYQGGGSGYTF
TRBJ2-1 many TRBV11-3 TRBD2 TGTGCCAGCAGCCGTGGACTAGCTCGACCGAGCTCCTACAATGAGCAGTTCTTC CASSRGLARPSSYNEQFF
TRBJ1-4 many TRBV7-2 TRBD1 TGTGCCAGCAGCTTAGAGGACAGGGATATAAAAAAACTGTTTTTT CASSLEDRDIKKLFF
TRBJ2-3 many TRBV7-2 - TGTGCCAGCAGCTTAGGGGTTTCGGCAGATACGCAGTATTTT CASSLGVSADTQYF
TRBJ2-2 few TRBV6-1 - TGTGCCAGCAGTAGGGAGGCAGGGAACACCGGGGAGCTGTTTTTT CASSREAGNTGELFF
TRBJ2-2 few TRBV7-9 - TGTGCCAGCAGGAACCTCAAGAACACCGGGGAGCTGTTTTTT CASRNLKNTGELFF
TRBJ2-1 - TRBV6-5 TRBD1 TGTGCCAGCAGGGCCGACAGGGTCCGGGAGCAGTTCTTC CASRADRVREQFF
TRBJ1-2 many TRBV7-2 TRBD1 TGTGCCAGCAGCCCTAGGGCCAGACGTTCTACAGGGGGCGCAGGTGGCTACACCTTC CASSPRARRSTGGAGGYTF
TRBJ1-1 - TRBV6-2/TRBV6-3 - TGTGCCAGCAGCCACCGGGGAGAAATTATGAACACTGAAGCTTTCTTT CASSHRGEIMNTEAFF
TRBJ1-5 many TRBV7-2 TRBD1 TGTGCCAGCAGCTTTCTGACAGGGGATCAGCCCCAGCATTTT CASSFLTGDQPQHF
TRBJ1-1 few TRBV28 - TGTGCCAGCAGTTTTGGCAGCACTGAAGCTTTCTTT CASSFGSTEAFF
TRBJ2-1 few TRBV6-1 TRBD2 TGTGCCAGCAGCCCCGGGTTTTCGGGAGGGAGCTCCTACAATGAGCAGTTCTTC CASSPGFSGGSSYNEQFF
TRBJ2-5 few TRBV6-6 - TGTGCCAGCAGTCATGGACTATCAGAGACCCAGTACTTC CASSHGLSETQYF
TRBJ2-3 many TRBV7-2 - TGTGCCAGCAGCTCGTCGGGCCACCTCTCAGATACGCAGTATTTT CASSSSGHLSDTQYF
TRBJ2-3 many TRBV28 TRBD2 TGTGCCAGCAGTTCGAGCGGGAGCGGGACAGATACGCAGTATTTT CASSSSGSGTDTQYF
TRBJ2-7 many TRBV7-9 - TGTGCCAGCAGTCCACGGGACACGAGCTCCTACGAGCAGTACTTC CASSPRDTSSYEQYF
TRBJ2-3 few TRBV28 - TGTGCCAGCAGACCACACGGCACAGATACGCAGTATTTT CASRPHGTDTQYF
TRBJ1-2 many TRBV10-3 TRBD1 TGTGCCATCAGTGCCCCACAGGGGAACTATGGCTACACCTTC CAISAPQGNYGYTF
TRBJ1-1 few TRBV3-1 TRBD1 TGTGCCAGCAGCCAAGAGGGCAGGGGGTTTGAAGCTTTCTTT CASSQEGRGFEAFF
TRBJ1-2 - TRBV29-1 - TGCAGCGTTGAAGTTGAAGGGGGAAACTATGGCTACACCTTC CSVEVEGGNYGYTF
TRBJ2-3 few TRBV12-3/TRBV12-4 TRBD1 TGTGCCAGCATCACGGGACAGATCACAGATACGCAGTATTTT CASITGQITDTQYF
TRBJ1-1 many TRBV7-2 TRBD1 TGTGCCAGCAGCCCTATAGGGGGGCCAGGGGGCGCTTCTGAAGCTTTCTTT CASSPIGGPGGASEAFF
TRBJ2-1 many TRBV11-2 - TGTGCCAGCAGCTCCCTGTGGGCGAGCTCCTACAATGAGCAGTTCTTC CASSSLWASSYNEQFF
TRBJ1-1 many TRBV7-2 TRBD1 TGTGCCAGCAGCTCCTACAGGGGGCCAAACACTGAAGCTTTCTTT CASSSYRGPNTEAFF
TRBJ1-3 many TRBV7-2 - TGTGCCAGCAGCGCCGCAGAGGATTATTCTGGAAACACCATATATTTT CASSAAEDYSGNTIYF
TRBJ1-1 many TRBV7-2 TRBD1 TGTGCCAGCAGCTTTACAGGGGGTAACACTGAAGCTTTCTTT CASSFTGGNTEAFF
TRBJ1-5 few TRBV23-1 - TGCGCCAGCAGTCTAAGCTGTATGTCTCAGTCGTATCAGCCCCAGCATTTT CASSLSCMSQSYQPQHF
TRBJ1-1 many TRBV7-2 - TGTGCCAGCAGCTTTGAAGTAGGGCCCAAATTTGAAGCTTTCTTT CASSFEVGPKFEAFF
TRBJ1-4 many TRBV28 - TGTGCCGTGGGGGGGGGTGTAACCCGGCTTAACGAAAAACTGTTTTTT CAVGGGVTRLNEKLFF
TRBJ2-5 - TRBV7-2 - TGTGCCAGCAGCGCAGGTACAGAGACCCAGTACTTC CASSAGTETQYF
TRBJ2-1 few TRBV6-2/TRBV6-3 TRBD2 TGTGCCAGCAGTACTAGCGGGAGTTCTAATGAGCAGTTCTTC CASSTSGSSNEQFF
TRBJ2-5 few TRBV2 TRBD1 TGTGCCAGCACCCGGGACAGCAACCAAGAGACCCAGTACTTC CASTRDSNQETQYF
TRBJ2-6 - TRBV9 - TGTGCCAGCAGCCCAAGGCCCTCTGGGGCCAACGTCCTGACTTTC CASSPRPSGANVLTF
TRBJ2-7 many TRBV7-2 - TGTGCCAGCAGCTTAGCTAGGGGTGGCTTGGAGCAGTACTTC CASSLARGGLEQYF
TRBJ1-1 many TRBV2 - TGTGCCAGCACTACCGGACAGAACACTGAAGCTTTCTTT CASTTGQNTEAFF
TRBJ2-1 many TRBV24-1 - TGTGCCTCCTCTGCGGGACACTCTAGCCTCATAGAGCAGTTCTTC CASSAGHSSLIEQFF
TRBJ2-5 many TRBV29-1 TRBD2 TGCAGCGTTGTATTTAGCGGGAGAGGAGAGACCCAGTACTTC CSVVFSGRGETQYF
TRBJ2-2 many TRBV12-3/TRBV12-4 TRBD2 TGTGCCAGCAGTTGGACTAGCGGGGGGCGAAGTAACACCGGGGAGCTGTTTTTT CASSWTSGGRSNTGELFF
TRBJ2-5 - TRBV9 - TGTGCCAGCAGCGTTGGGGGCCTTGATGGAGAGACCCAGTACTTC CASSVGGLDGETQYF
TRBJ2-7 many TRBV18 - TGTGCCAGCTCACCACAGGGGACTTCACCCTACGAGCAGTACTTC CASSPQGTSPYEQYF
TRBJ2-1 many TRBV11-2 TRBD2 TGTGCCAGCAGCTTAGATTGGGTAGCGGGGACGAATGAGCAGTTCTTC CASSLDWVAGTNEQFF
TRBJ1-1 - TRBV20-1 - TGCAGTGCTAGAGAGGGTCGGCTAAGTTGGGAAGCTTTCTTT CSAREGRLSWEAFF
TRBJ2-7 many TRBV4-3 TRBD2 TGCGCCAGCAGCACGCGGTGGCAGGGAGGGAACGAGCAGTACTTC CASSTRWQGGNEQYF
TRBJ1-6 many TRBV4-3 TRBD1 TGCGCCAGCAGCCAGGTGACAGGGGGCGCGTATAATTCACCCCTCCACTTT CASSQVTGGAYNSPLHF
TRBJ1-1 many TRBV11-2 TRBD1 TGTGCCAGCAGCACCAAAAGGGGGCGGAACACTGAAGCTTTCTTT CASSTKRGRNTEAFF
TRBJ1-5 many TRBV20-1 - TGCAGTGCTAGAGATGGTCGACAGCCCCAGCATTTT CSARDGRQPQHF
TRBJ2-1 - TRBV5-6 - TGTGCCAGCAGCCCACAGGGAGTGGGGTGGCAGTTCTTC CASSPQGVGWQFF
TRBJ1-2 - TRBV4-1 - TGCGCCAGCAGCCAAACCCCCGATGGATCTTTCTATGGCTACACCTTC CASSQTPDGSFYGYTF
TRBJ2-2 - TRBV6-1 TRBD1 TGTGCCAGCAGTTCTGCTCGTGGAGACAGGGGGCGAGTCACCGGGGAGCTGTTTTTT CASSSARGDRGRVTGELFF
TRBJ2-7 - TRBV20-1 TRBD2 TGCAGTGCTAGTGGGGGGGGTCCCTACGAGCAGTACTTC CSASGGGPYEQYF
TRBJ2-3 few TRBV5-4 - TGTGCCAGCAGCTTGTACTCGGACTCAACAGATACGCAGTATTTT CASSLYSDSTDTQYF
TRBJ1-5 many TRBV28 - TGTGCCAGCGGACCACAAGAGGGAGATCAGCCCCAGCATTTT CASGPQEGDQPQHF
TRBJ1-5 many TRBV7-2 - TGTGCCAGCAGCTTAGCGTGGCCAGGAAGCAATCAGCCCCAGCATTTT CASSLAWPGSNQPQHF